This is a list of T cell receptor beta chains from one sample in a study of T cells in localized non-small cell lung cancer. Assay used: immunoSEQ multiplex PCR; TCRdb lists only in-frame clones, some missing. This sample has about 2,300 clones, with over 30% found just once. The sample consisted of lung tumor tissue, taken before any cancer treatment. These receptors were obtained from a male donor aged 60 or over with stage II squamous cell lung carcinoma. CDR3s include the opening cysteine and the closing phenylalanine or tryptophan. Each record gives: J gene, clone size, V gene, D gene, CDR3 protein, CDR3 DNA. The D gene is left open where the match is weak. The size field is filled for only some rows; it gives once, few, many or a size class.

j_gene: TRBJ2-7; abundance: few; v_gene: TRBV6-8; d_gene: .; CDR3aa: CASSDPTAVGEQYF; CDR3nt: TGTGCCAGCAGTGATCCGACTGCAGTCGGCGAGCAGTACTTC
j_gene: TRBJ2-5; abundance: .; v_gene: TRBV11-3; d_gene: .; CDR3aa: CASSLNPGIALETQYF; CDR3nt: TGTGCCAGCAGCTTAAACCCAGGGATAGCGCTAGAGACCCAGTACTTC
j_gene: TRBJ2-4; abundance: .; v_gene: TRBV28; d_gene: .; CDR3aa: CASRRAEGEVKNIQYF; CDR3nt: TGTGCCAGCAGACGGGCGGAGGGAGAGGTGAAAAACATTCAGTACTTC
j_gene: TRBJ2-1; abundance: .; v_gene: TRBV4-1; d_gene: .; CDR3aa: CASSQAGNEYNEQFF; CDR3nt: TGCGCCAGCAGCCAAGCCGGGAATGAATACAATGAGCAGTTCTTC
j_gene: TRBJ1-4; abundance: .; v_gene: TRBV19; d_gene: .; CDR3aa: CASSYRATNEKLFF; CDR3nt: TGTGCCAGTAGTTACAGAGCAACTAATGAAAAACTGTTTTTT
j_gene: TRBJ2-7; abundance: .; v_gene: TRBV28; d_gene: .; CDR3aa: CVSSPYSYEQYF; CDR3nt: TGTGTCAGCAGTCCCTACTCCTACGAGCAGTACTTC
j_gene: TRBJ2-6; abundance: .; v_gene: TRBV10-3; d_gene: .; CDR3aa: CAISESTGANVLTF; CDR3nt: TGTGCCATCAGTGAGTCGACTGGGGCCAACGTCCTGACTTTC
j_gene: TRBJ2-7; abundance: medium-sized; v_gene: TRBV11-3; d_gene: .; CDR3aa: CASSYGGSYYEQYF; CDR3nt: TGTGCCAGCAGCTACGGGGGCTCCTACTACGAGCAGTACTTC
j_gene: TRBJ2-2; abundance: .; v_gene: TRBV29-1; d_gene: .; CDR3aa: CSISPGSLNTGELFF; CDR3nt: TGCAGCATTTCACCGGGATCCCTGAACACCGGGGAGCTGTTTTTT
j_gene: TRBJ2-7; abundance: medium-sized; v_gene: TRBV7-8; d_gene: .; CDR3aa: CASSVTNSYEQYF; CDR3nt: TGTGCCAGCAGCGTTACTAACTCCTACGAGCAGTACTTC
j_gene: TRBJ1-2; abundance: .; v_gene: TRBV6-8; d_gene: TRBD1; CDR3aa: CASKGARHYGYTF; CDR3nt: TGTGCCAGCAAGGGGGCCCGTCACTATGGCTACACCTTC
j_gene: TRBJ2-1; abundance: few; v_gene: TRBV5-1; d_gene: .; CDR3aa: CASSFRGPYNEQFF; CDR3nt: TGCGCCAGCAGCTTCCGGGGTCCCTACAATGAGCAGTTCTTC
j_gene: TRBJ1-2; abundance: few; v_gene: TRBV6-8; d_gene: TRBD1; CDR3aa: CASSQTTGAGYTF; CDR3nt: TGTGCCAGCAGCCAAACAACAGGGGCGGGCTACACCTTC
j_gene: TRBJ2-7; abundance: .; v_gene: TRBV19; d_gene: TRBD1; CDR3aa: CASSLGTGGISYEQYF; CDR3nt: TGTGCCAGTAGTCTCGGGACAGGGGGCATCTCCTACGAGCAGTACTTC
j_gene: TRBJ1-1; abundance: medium-sized; v_gene: TRBV6-8; d_gene: .; CDR3aa: CASRPGTVNTEAFF; CDR3nt: TGTGCCAGCAGACCCGGGACGGTGAACACTGAAGCTTTCTTT
j_gene: TRBJ1-2; abundance: .; v_gene: TRBV5-1; d_gene: TRBD1; CDR3aa: CASSLGQANYGYTF; CDR3nt: TGCGCCAGCAGTTTGGGACAGGCAAACTATGGCTACACCTTC
j_gene: TRBJ2-7; abundance: .; v_gene: TRBV28; d_gene: .; CDR3aa: CASSLGESSLHEQYF; CDR3nt: TGTGCCAGCAGTTTGGGGGAGTCGTCGCTCCACGAGCAGTACTTC
j_gene: TRBJ2-5; abundance: few; v_gene: TRBV11-3; d_gene: TRBD1; CDR3aa: CASSSLQGARVVETQYF; CDR3nt: TGTGCCAGCAGCTCACTACAGGGGGCGCGGGTTGTTGAGACCCAGTACTTC
j_gene: TRBJ2-2; abundance: .; v_gene: TRBV30; d_gene: .; CDR3aa: CAWRKRTAWNTGELFF; CDR3nt: TGTGCCTGGAGGAAGAGGACAGCATGGAACACCGGGGAGCTGTTTTTT
j_gene: TRBJ2-1; abundance: few; v_gene: TRBV28; d_gene: .; CDR3aa: CASNAPVGKGDEQFF; CDR3nt: TGTGCCAGCAACGCTCCAGTGGGTAAGGGGGATGAGCAGTTCTTC
j_gene: TRBJ2-2; abundance: .; v_gene: TRBV19; d_gene: .; CDR3aa: CASMDSNTGELFF; CDR3nt: TGTGCCAGTATGGACAGTAACACCGGGGAGCTGTTTTTT
j_gene: TRBJ2-7; abundance: .; v_gene: TRBV19; d_gene: .; CDR3aa: CASSIEGRSWEPYEQYF; CDR3nt: TGTGCCAGTAGTATAGAGGGACGGAGTTGGGAGCCCTACGAGCAGTACTTC
j_gene: TRBJ2-2; abundance: .; v_gene: TRBV18; d_gene: .; CDR3aa: CASSPGRNTGELFF; CDR3nt: TGTGCCAGCTCACCAGGGCGGAACACCGGGGAGCTGTTTTTT
j_gene: TRBJ1-2; abundance: .; v_gene: TRBV30; d_gene: .; CDR3aa: CAWSVERVYGYTF; CDR3nt: TGTGCCTGGAGTGTAGAACGGGTTTATGGCTACACCTTC
j_gene: TRBJ1-5; abundance: .; v_gene: TRBV12-5; d_gene: .; CDR3aa: CASGADSNQPQHF; CDR3nt: TGTGCTAGTGGAGCCGATAGCAATCAGCCCCAGCATTTT
j_gene: TRBJ1-2; abundance: .; v_gene: TRBV19; d_gene: TRBD1; CDR3aa: CASSPGTGSDGYTF; CDR3nt: TGTGCCAGTAGTCCCGGGACAGGGTCTGATGGCTACACCTTT
j_gene: TRBJ1-5; abundance: few; v_gene: TRBV9; d_gene: .; CDR3aa: CASRAGDSNQPQHF; CDR3nt: TGTGCCAGCAGGGCAGGGGATAGCAATCAGCCCCAGCATTTT
j_gene: TRBJ2-4; abundance: .; v_gene: TRBV28; d_gene: TRBD2; CDR3aa: CASRSSGDKNIQYF; CDR3nt: TGTGCCAGCAGATCTAGCGGGGACAAAAACATTCAGTACTTC
j_gene: TRBJ1-4; abundance: few; v_gene: TRBV6-8; d_gene: .; CDR3aa: CAIKGSPTNEKLFF; CDR3nt: TGTGCCATCAAGGGCAGCCCAACTAATGAAAAACTGTTTTTT
j_gene: TRBJ2-3; abundance: .; v_gene: TRBV19; d_gene: TRBD2; CDR3aa: CASSMGAGATDTQYF; CDR3nt: TGTGCCAGTAGTATGGGAGCGGGGGCCACAGATACGCAGTATTTT
j_gene: TRBJ1-2; abundance: .; v_gene: TRBV28; d_gene: .; CDR3aa: CASSPIGGVLLYGYTF; CDR3nt: TGTGCCAGCAGCCCAATCGGGGGGGTCTTGCTCTATGGCTACACCTTC
j_gene: TRBJ2-3; abundance: few; v_gene: TRBV9; d_gene: .; CDR3aa: CASSPTGFSTDTQYF; CDR3nt: TGTGCCAGCAGCCCCACGGGGTTTTCCACAGATACGCAGTATTTT
j_gene: TRBJ1-3; abundance: .; v_gene: TRBV28; d_gene: .; CDR3aa: CASSFAPGTTGVTIYF; CDR3nt: TGTGCCAGCAGTTTCGCCCCCGGGACAACGGGAGTCACCATATATTTT
j_gene: TRBJ2-5; abundance: .; v_gene: TRBV15; d_gene: TRBD2; CDR3aa: CATSRGSGRVETQYF; CDR3nt: TGTGCCACCAGCAGAGGTAGCGGGAGGGTAGAGACCCAGTACTTC
j_gene: TRBJ2-3; abundance: .; v_gene: TRBV19; d_gene: .; CDR3aa: CASSTDLGTDTQYF; CDR3nt: TGTGCCAGTAGTACGGACTTGGGGACAGATACGCAGTATTTT
j_gene: TRBJ1-1; abundance: .; v_gene: TRBV5-1; d_gene: TRBD1; CDR3aa: CASSFLTGDTEAFF; CDR3nt: TGCGCCAGCAGCTTTCTGACAGGGGACACTGAAGCTTTCTTT
j_gene: TRBJ2-5; abundance: .; v_gene: TRBV19; d_gene: TRBD1; CDR3aa: CASSGQGGETQYF; CDR3nt: TGTGCCAGTAGTGGACAGGGGGGTGAGACCCAGTACTTC
j_gene: TRBJ2-7; abundance: .; v_gene: TRBV28; d_gene: TRBD2; CDR3aa: CASSLVGRVYEQYF; CDR3nt: TGTGCCAGCAGTTTAGTAGGGAGGGTCTACGAGCAGTACTTC
j_gene: TRBJ1-1; abundance: medium-sized; v_gene: TRBV11-3; d_gene: .; CDR3aa: CASSFSGGGPVEAFF; CDR3nt: TGTGCCAGCAGCTTTAGTGGAGGGGGGCCAGTTGAAGCTTTCTTT
j_gene: TRBJ2-5; abundance: .; v_gene: TRBV1; d_gene: .; CDR3aa: CTSSPHRDRAPRFPRETQYF; CDR3nt: TGCACCAGCAGCCCCCACCGAGACAGGGCACCTCGATTCCCCCGAGAGACCCAGTACTTC
j_gene: TRBJ2-1; abundance: few; v_gene: TRBV19; d_gene: TRBD2; CDR3aa: CASSRLAGDSYNEQFF; CDR3nt: TGTGCCAGTAGCCGACTAGCGGGGGACTCCTACAATGAGCAGTTCTTC
j_gene: TRBJ1-2; abundance: .; v_gene: TRBV28; d_gene: .; CDR3aa: CASSLQVVYGYTF; CDR3nt: TGTGCCAGCAGTTTACAGGTTGTCTATGGCTACACCTTC
j_gene: TRBJ1-2; abundance: .; v_gene: TRBV28; d_gene: .; CDR3aa: CASRSGTPANYGYTF; CDR3nt: TGTGCCAGCAGGTCCGGGACGCCTGCTAACTATGGCTACACCTTC
j_gene: TRBJ2-3; abundance: .; v_gene: TRBV19; d_gene: TRBD2; CDR3aa: CASSSELAGITDTQYF; CDR3nt: TGTGCCAGTAGTTCAGAACTAGCGGGGATCACAGATACGCAGTATTTT
j_gene: TRBJ2-4; abundance: .; v_gene: TRBV18; d_gene: .; CDR3aa: CASSPGGTGNIQYF; CDR3nt: TGTGCCAGCTCACCAGGGGGAACGGGAAACATTCAGTACTTC
j_gene: TRBJ2-3; abundance: .; v_gene: TRBV28; d_gene: .; CDR3aa: CASSLAGGGTDTQYF; CDR3nt: TGTGCCAGCAGTTTAGCCGGTGGAGGCACAGATACGCAGTATTTT
j_gene: TRBJ1-3; abundance: .; v_gene: TRBV15; d_gene: .; CDR3aa: CATSRDRGAGNTIYF; CDR3nt: TGTGCCACCAGCAGAGACAGGGGTGCTGGAAACACCATATATTTT
j_gene: TRBJ1-1; abundance: many; v_gene: TRBV7-8; d_gene: .; CDR3aa: CASSRGPNTEAFF; CDR3nt: TGTGCCAGCAGCCGGGGGCCGAACACTGAAGCTTTCTTT
j_gene: TRBJ1-4; abundance: .; v_gene: TRBV11-3; d_gene: TRBD1; CDR3aa: CASSFGQGEEKLFF; CDR3nt: TGTGCCAGCAGCTTTGGACAGGGGGAAGAAAAACTGTTTTTT
j_gene: TRBJ2-2; abundance: once; v_gene: TRBV15; d_gene: .; CDR3aa: CATSRDQGWAGELFF; CDR3nt: TGTGCCACCAGCAGAGATCAGGGGTGGGCCGGGGAGCTGTTTTTT
j_gene: TRBJ1-1; abundance: few; v_gene: TRBV14; d_gene: .; CDR3aa: CASSQARGYTEAFF; CDR3nt: TGTGCCAGCAGCCAGGCCCGGGGGTACACTGAAGCTTTCTTT
j_gene: TRBJ2-6; abundance: few; v_gene: TRBV14; d_gene: TRBD1; CDR3aa: CASSQGWTGKFWANVLTF; CDR3nt: TGTGCCAGCAGCCAAGGATGGACAGGGAAATTCTGGGCCAACGTCCTGACTTTC
j_gene: TRBJ1-5; abundance: few; v_gene: TRBV30; d_gene: .; CDR3aa: CAWSVLKGLDQPQHF; CDR3nt: TGTGCCTGGAGTGTATTAAAAGGGTTGGATCAGCCCCAGCATTTT
j_gene: TRBJ2-7; abundance: .; v_gene: TRBV28; d_gene: .; CDR3aa: CASRRQASYEQYF; CDR3nt: TGTGCCAGCAGGCGACAGGCCTCCTACGAGCAGTACTTC
j_gene: TRBJ1-3; abundance: few; v_gene: TRBV11-3; d_gene: .; CDR3aa: CASSLGRGAGNTIYF; CDR3nt: TGTGCCAGCAGCTTAGGAAGGGGTGCTGGAAACACCATATATTTT
j_gene: TRBJ1-1; abundance: .; v_gene: TRBV19; d_gene: .; CDR3aa: CASTLLGGRSGAFF; CDR3nt: TGTGCCAGTACCTTATTGGGGGGAAGGAGTGGAGCTTTCTTT
j_gene: TRBJ2-2; abundance: .; v_gene: TRBV18; d_gene: TRBD1; CDR3aa: CASSPPGQGPTGELFF; CDR3nt: TGTGCCAGCTCACCCCCGGGACAGGGGCCCACCGGGGAGCTGTTTTTT
j_gene: TRBJ1-1; abundance: .; v_gene: TRBV18; d_gene: TRBD1; CDR3aa: CASSTQGFKAFF; CDR3nt: TGTGCCAGCTCGACACAGGGGTTTAAAGCTTTCTTT
j_gene: TRBJ1-1; abundance: .; v_gene: TRBV11-3; d_gene: .; CDR3aa: CASSPRGVNTEAFF; CDR3nt: TGTGCCAGCAGCCCCCGGGGGGTGAACACTGAAGCTTTCTTT